The entry that follows covers one T cell receptor beta chain sequence. The antigen is not known. These data originate in a study of shared clonotypes between healthy human individuals. V lost 2 bases, J lost 8 bases, and 18 bases lay in between. Germline V lookup: CDR1 MGHRA, CDR2 YSYEKL. The CDR3 is 15 residues long. Overall study findings and caveats: Generation of non-shared clonotypes was less probable than generation of clonotypes shared by all four donors.

Clones were read by immunoSEQ multiplex PCR, and TCRdb kept only the in-frame ones, dropping some. The sample contains about 2.4 million clones, around 90% of which appear only once. The sequenced sample consisted of naive CD4+ T cells sorted from blood. Noted subset: CD45RA+ positively selected. The chain recombines TRBV4-1 with TRBJ1-2; D possibly corresponds to TRBD1 (5 bases). The clonotype comes from a young man in good health. CDR3 bases: TGCGCCAGCAGCCAACTCGGGGGGAAGAGGGAAGGCTACACCTTC. Translating gives CASSQLGGKREGYTF.